This T cell receptor beta chain was recorded in a study of cytomegalovirus exposure and HLA in healthy donors. At the level of the study: Approximately 190 million T cells yielded approximately 100 million unique TCR beta sequences, as an earlier analysis found.

PCR was performed using 60 Vbeta and 13 Jbeta primers. Clones were sequenced by immunoSEQ multiplex PCR, and TCRdb holds only the in-frame ones, with some missing. The repertoire has a few hundred thousand clones, over 90% of them found once; the top ten carry 1.5% to 2%. The CDR3 has 15 residues. Trimming cost V 6 bases and J 2 bases, with 17 bases left between them. CDR1 is MNHEY, CDR2 SMNVEV, per germline (reference sequence). Healthy donors of bone marrow made up the group. Regarding this clone: Its antigen is not identified.

The study's findings and limits: Earlier results showed most TCR beta V segments being productive about 90% or about 30% of the time.

Sequencing used PBMCs. This TCR was recovered from a girl aged 2 to 9 in good health and CMV-seronegative. The chain joins TRBV27 to TRBJ2-7; maybe TRBD1 (7 bases). CDR3 in amino acids: CASSLSTGRPYEQYF. The CDR3 DNA follows: TGTGCCAGCAGCCTCTCGACAGGGAGGCCCTACGAGCAGTACTTC.